The 20 T cell receptor beta chains below all came from one sample that was sequenced in a study of cytomegalovirus exposure and HLA in healthy donors. PCR was performed using 60 Vbeta and 13 Jbeta primers. This table comes from immunoSEQ multiplex PCR, and its TCRdb copy is limited to in-frame clones, with some not included. Counted here are around 100,000 clones, approximately 79% occurring once; the ten biggest clones make up about 4%. Input material: PBMCs. Source of these receptors: a man in his forties or fifties in good health and CMV-seropositive.

V gene TRBV28 combines with J gene TRBJ2-1, with TRBD2 matching over 9 bases. This CDR3 is built from 15 residues. Germline V lookup: CDR1 MDHEN, CDR2 SYDVKM. The J segment lost 9 bases and the V segment lost 6 bases, leaving 12 bases of the junction unmatched. The CDR3 coding sequence is TGTGCCAGCAGCCGGACGTCTATAGCGGGAGTTGAGCAGTTCTTC. Translation gives CASSRTSIAGVEQFF.

A few counts support this clone. This chain uses TRBV6-1 with TRBJ2-3, with 7 nucleotides matching TRBD1. The CDR3 spans 15 residues. Trimming removed 3 bases from V and 0 bases from J; junction bases left unmatched: 3. The germline V gene has CDR1 MNHNS and CDR2 SASEGT. The CDR3: CASSDTGASTDTQYF. The CDR3 DNA follows: TGTGCCAGCAGTGACACAGGGGCTAGCACAGATACGCAGTATTTT.

The chain carries TRBV28 and TRBJ2-3; the match to TRBD2 covers 10 bases. V was clipped by 0 bases and J by 4 bases; unmatched bases: 13. This CDR3 is built from 19 residues. Germline V gene lookup returns CDR1 MDHEN and CDR2 SYDVKM. CDR3 loop: CASSLWSGRALVSADTQYF. The CDR3 DNA reads TGTGCCAGCAGTTTATGGAGCGGGAGGGCCCTTGTTAGCGCAGATACGCAGTATTTT. Drawing the rest from reference TRBV28 and TRBJ2-3, the complete variable domain is DVKVTQSSRYLVKRTGEKVFLECVQDMDHENMFWYRQDPGLGLRLIYFSYDVKMKEKGDIPEGYSVSREKKERFSLILESASTNQTSMYLCASSLWSGRALVSADTQYFGPGTRLTVL.

This clone was found a few times. This chain uses TRBV5-4 with TRBJ2-7; possible D gene TRBD2, 6 bases. Trimming pared 0 bases from V and 6 bases from J, leaving 13 bases between. CDR1 and CDR2 (germline): SGHNT, YYREEE (reference sequence). This CDR3 is 14 amino acids long. The CDR3 DNA reads TGTGCCAGCAGCTTGGGCGCTAGCGATTTCGAGCAGTACTTC. As protein: CASSLGASDFEQYF.

The genes are TRBV6-1 and TRBJ1-2, with 10 bases matching TRBD1. The junction had 2 bases not matched to a gene; V was cut back by 6 bases and J by 4 bases. Per germline, CDR1 MNHNS and CDR2 SASEGT. There are 13 residues in the CDR3. Here the CDR3 DNA reads TGTGCCAGCAGCAGGGACAGGGGCTATGGCTACACCTTC. Its translation: CASSRDRGYGYTF.

V usage is TRBV2 and J usage is TRBJ1-1, with TRBD1 matching over 7 bases. V lost 5 bases, J lost 3 bases, and 6 bases stayed unmatched. Germline values: CDR1 SNHLY, CDR2 FYNNEI. There are 14 residues in the CDR3. CDR3 loop: CASSPFTGDTEAFF. CDR3 coding DNA: TGTGCCAGCAGTCCTTTTACAGGGGACACTGAAGCTTTCTTT.

Only one count was recorded for this clone. The chain employs TRBV7-2 and TRBJ2-3, with a possible D match to TRBD2 (5 bases). Trimming shortened V by 4 bases and J by 2 bases, and 7 bases separated the two germline ends. This CDR3 has 13 amino acids. The germline gives CDR1 SGHTA, CDR2 FQGNSA. CDR3 protein: CASSSGFTDTQYF. CDR3 DNA: TGTGCCAGCAGCTCGGGATTCACAGATACGCAGTATTTT. Drawing the rest from reference TRBV7-2 and TRBJ2-3, the complete variable domain is GAGVSQSPSNKVTEKGKDVELRCDPISGHTALYWYRQSLGQGLEFLIYFQGNSAPDKSGLPSDRFSAERTGGSVSTLTIQRTQQEDSAVYLCASSSGFTDTQYFGPGTRLTVL.

The chain joins TRBV19 to TRBJ2-2, with 7 bases that match TRBD1. With V trimmed by 6 bases and J by 5 bases, 9 bases remained unmatched. This CDR3 is built from 15 residues. Per the germline V gene, CDR1 is LNHDA and CDR2 is SQIVND (reference sequence). In DNA form, the CDR3 reads TGTGCCAGTAGATTGCGACAGGGTCTGACCGGGGAGCTGTTTTTT. Translated: CASRLRQGLTGELFF.

The chain employs TRBV6-5 and TRBJ1-2; 7 bases fit TRBD1. The CDR3 totals 15 residues. V shed 6 bases, J shed 4 bases, and the junction held 11 bases outside the gene matches. CDR1 is MNHEY and CDR2 is SVGAGI in the germline V gene. DNA of the CDR3: TGTGCCAGCAGGCGGGACAGTGGGTTTCCCTATGGCTACACCTTC. It translates to CASRRDSGFPYGYTF.

This sequence joins TRBV28 and TRBJ2-6, with 8 bases identical to TRBD1. Trimming took 6 bases from V and 3 from J; bases not matched to a gene: 7. Germline-derived CDR1 and CDR2 are MDHEN and SYDVKM. The CDR3 has 16 residues. The CDR3 region has the DNA TGTGCCAGCAGACAACAGGGGGGTAGTGGGGCCAACGTCCTGACTTTC. Translation gives CASRQQGGSGANVLTF.

This clone was seen a handful of times. The V and J genes are TRBV7-8 and TRBJ1-5, with D unresolved. The V gene's germline CDR1 is SGHVS and CDR2 FQNEAQ. This CDR3 contains 17 residues. With 5 bases removed from V and 0 bases from J, the gap between germline ends came to 17 bases. The CDR3 protein is CASSPRLAEYSNQPQHF. CDR3 coding DNA: TGTGCCAGCAGCCCTCGGCTGGCGGAGTATAGCAATCAGCCCCAGCATTTT.

The gene calls are TRBV19 and TRBJ2-1; D is ambiguous. CDR3 size: 14 residues. V lost 3 bases and J lost 5, with 11 bases in between. CDR1 and CDR2 (germline): LNHDA, SQIVND (reference sequence). The CDR3 sequence is CASSILGWDNEQFF. The CDR3 DNA reads as TGTGCCAGTAGTATCCTAGGATGGGACAATGAGCAGTTCTTC.

This clone showed up just a few times. V is TRBV6-5 and J is TRBJ2-1; TRBD1 matches at 8 bases. Losses at the gene ends were 7 bases for V and 8 bases for J; bases not matched to a gene: 4. CDR1 is MNHEY and CDR2 is SVGAGI in the germline V gene. CDR3 length: 12 amino acids. This chain's CDR3 is CASIGQGDEQFF. DNA of the CDR3: TGTGCCAGCATCGGACAGGGCGATGAGCAGTTCTTC.

The genes are TRBV18 and TRBJ1-1; 7 positions match TRBD1. There are 15 residues in the CDR3. V lost 1 base, J lost 5 bases, and 7 bases stayed unmatched. Germline CDR1 KGHSH, CDR2 LQKENI. The CDR3 nucleotides read TGTGCCAGCTCACCACGGGCGACAGGGAGAACTGAAGCTTTCTTT. Translation: CASSPRATGRTEAFF.

This clone came up a few times. V and J are TRBV15 and TRBJ2-7; 9 bases align to TRBD1. The CDR3 is made up of 15 amino acids. The germline gives CDR1 LNHNV, CDR2 YYDKDF (reference sequence). With V trimmed by 5 bases and J by 2 bases, 7 bases remained unmatched. The CDR3 bases are TGTGCCACCAGCCCCAGGGACAGGGAAGCCTACGAGCAGTACTTC. Translating gives CATSPRDREAYEQYF. Supplemented by reference TRBV15 and TRBJ2-7, the full variable domain reads DAMVIQNPRYQVTQFGKPVTLSCSQTLNHNVMYWYQQKSSQAPKLLFHYYDKDFNNEADTPDNFQSRRPNTSFCFLDIRSPGLGDTAMYLCATSPRDREAYEQYFGPGTRLTVT.

The rearrangement uses TRBV7-8 and TRBJ2-7, with 11 bases lining up with TRBD1. This CDR3 spans 15 amino acids. CDR1 is SGHVS and CDR2 is FQNEAQ in the germline V gene. V was pared by 5 bases and J by 7 bases, with 10 bases of the junction left unmatched. Written as DNA, the CDR3 is TGTGCCAGCAGCCGACGCCGGGACAGGGGGTTTGAGCAGTACTTC. Its translation: CASSRRRDRGFEQYF.

The V gene is TRBV11-2, the J gene TRBJ2-6, with 9 bases lining up with TRBD1. J gave up 3 bases and V 5 bases, and 5 bases lay outside the gene matches. Germline V gene sequence: CDR1 SGHAT, CDR2 FQNNGV. This CDR3 has 16 residues. The CDR3 protein is CASSPDRGSGANVLTF. The DNA for the CDR3 is TGTGCCAGCAGCCCGGACAGGGGAAGTGGGGCCAACGTCCTGACTTTC.

This chain joins TRBV4-2 and TRBJ2-6; D is perhaps TRBD1 (6 bases). Per the germline V gene, CDR1 is LGHNA and CDR2 is YNFKEQ. The CDR3 is 17 residues long. V lost 2 bases to trimming and J lost 0 bases, with 11 bases between them. The CDR3: CASSQSGQLSGANVLTF. The CDR3 DNA sequence: TGTGCCAGCAGCCAATCGGGACAACTCTCTGGGGCCAACGTCCTGACTTTC.

In its sample, this clone was seen once. This sequence joins TRBV9 and TRBJ2-5; D not resolved. Germline V gene data show CDR1 as SGDLS and CDR2 as YYNGEE. Trimming cost V 4 bases and J 5 bases, with 12 bases left between them. The CDR3 runs 13 residues. The CDR3 here is CASSPAAAETQYF. CDR3 DNA: TGTGCCAGCAGCCCCGCGGCGGCGGAGACCCAGTACTTC.

The genes are TRBV9 and TRBJ2-2, with D maybe TRBD1 (5 bases). The germline V and J ends were trimmed by 3 bases and 4 bases, with 7 bases remaining between them. From germline, CDR1 is SGDLS and CDR2 YYNGEE. The CDR3 contains 13 residues. CDR3 coding DNA: TGTGCCAGCAGCGAGGGGCCCACCGGGGAGCTGTTTTTT. Amino acids: CASSEGPTGELFF.